This T cell receptor (beta chain) was sequenced during a study of regulatory T cells in long-lasting Graves disease (dated by TCRdb to about 2021). Study-wide context: Persistent Graves' disease was defined as antithyroid drug treatment for over 5 years with persistently positive TSH receptor autoantibodies. Persistent Graves' disease patients in the clinical cohort had taken antithyroid drugs for roughly ten years on average. This study used TCR sequencing and RNA sequencing of peripheral blood to compare persistent Graves' disease patients against newly diagnosed Graves' disease patients. A total of around 35 samples underwent TCR sequencing, from 13 patients with persistent Graves' disease and some 20 patients with newly diagnosed Graves' disease. The study was conducted in China and was registered as a clinical trial. On the study overall, not on this receptor specifically: Only peripheral blood was studied, because thyroid tissue, the primary lesion, was inaccessible. Persistent Graves' disease patients showed lower TCR Shannon entropy and fewer highly expanded clones than newly diagnosed patients, suggesting clonal expansion. Sequencing and analysis were restricted to the TCR beta chain. Patients with persistent disease shared more public clonotypes (around 2,500) than newly diagnosed patients did (more than 900). The authors acknowledged the small sample size as a limitation that may reduce accuracy.

Receptor amplification or capture employed multiplex PCR. The instrument given in TCRdb is Illumina HiSeq 4000. CDR3 regions were amplified by Arm-PCR with iRepertoire HTBI primers to construct TCR beta libraries. Gel purification was performed on PCR products prior to sequencing. As for the authors' bioinformatics: Gene usage analysis of CDR3 amino acid clonotypes relied on the 55 to 80 TRBV and over 13 TRBJ segments identified across samples. Filtered high-quality paired reads were merged into contigs using COPE and FqMerger. BLAST was used to align contigs to IMGT TRBV, TRBD and TRBJ reference genes, and CDR3 was defined according to IMGT. Any clonotype with a frequency above 0.1% was classified as a highly expanded clone. Shannon entropy was used to measure repertoire diversity, and the Gini coefficient was used to measure V-J evenness. Clonotypes shared by more than one individual were considered public. The public reads were run again by TCRdb, first through fastp at Q25 and then through MiXCR, and only productive beta chains were kept. Entries that share a CDR3 protein sequence are merged under the most common genes and DNA. The V and J calls here are based on TCRdb, not the publication. Recorded for this sample are around 340,000 distinct CDR3 sequences; about 20% of them occurred a single time. The ten largest clonotypes hold 25% to 35% of the sample.

Read against the paper, the sample's time point label means: persistent/refractory GD, antithyroid drugs over 5 years with positive TRAb. RNA was extracted from PBMCs in TRIzol for both TCR sequencing and RNA sequencing. Graves' disease was diagnosed according to American Thyroid Association guidelines. Recruitment of patients was carried out at an endocrinology department in Xi'an, China. Each patient gave about 8.1 milliliters of peripheral blood, collected in an EDTA anticoagulant tube. Ficoll Paque Plus density gradient separation was used to isolate PBMCs, and no additional T cell sorting was done. An Agilent 2100 Bioanalyzer and agarose gel were used to assess RNA quality, and a NanoDrop 2000 was used to measure RNA concentration. As concerns this clonotype: Its antigen target is currently unknown. Base qualities are missing; no much larger clone stands one base away.

The sequence came from a female donor with Graves disease. Sequences were derived from peripheral blood mononuclear cells (PBMCs), sampled when the disease was refractory, from a patient treated with antithyroid drugs.

The nucleotide sequence reads TGCAGCGTTGGTATTGGGACTAGGTCCGGTGAGCAGTTCTTC. Its product reads: CSVGIGTRSGEQFF. The rearranged segments are TRBV29-1 and TRBJ2-1; 8 central nucleotides agree with TRBD2. CDR1 SQVTM and CDR2 ANQGSEA are derived from the germline V gene. The CDR3, from cysteine to phenylalanine, totals 14 residues. Only the CDR3 portion is preserved as DNA: 42 bases, with reading frame beginning at the first base. For this chain, trimming is 4 bases at the V end and 9 bases at the J end, and the number of junction bases without a gene match is 11.